This TCR beta chain originates from a study of T cells in Graves' hyperthyroidism and ophthalmopathy. This clonotype was counted once. This CDR3 is 14 amino acids long. Trimming pared 6 bases from V and 7 bases from J, leaving 18 bases between. Germline V CDR1 and CDR2: DFQATT, SNEGSKA (reference sequence). Amplified regions were TCR beta CDR3 sequences from RNA transcripts. TCR CDR3 regions were first amplified by RT-PCR with HTBI primers. One entry per CDR3 protein, called by TCRdb with MiXCR from the multiplex PCR reads. Of about 840,000 distinct CDR3 sequences in the sample, roughly 37% were seen once.

This sequence originates from a man aged 18 to 30 with Graves' hyperthyroidism. Sequencing was carried out using blood. This rearrangement joins TRBV20-1 to TRBJ2-2, with D perhaps TRBD1 (6 bases). The CDR3 DNA reads as TGCAGTGCGGCCCTTCCACAGGGAAGCGGGGAGCTGTTTTTT. Protein product: CSAALPQGSGELFF.